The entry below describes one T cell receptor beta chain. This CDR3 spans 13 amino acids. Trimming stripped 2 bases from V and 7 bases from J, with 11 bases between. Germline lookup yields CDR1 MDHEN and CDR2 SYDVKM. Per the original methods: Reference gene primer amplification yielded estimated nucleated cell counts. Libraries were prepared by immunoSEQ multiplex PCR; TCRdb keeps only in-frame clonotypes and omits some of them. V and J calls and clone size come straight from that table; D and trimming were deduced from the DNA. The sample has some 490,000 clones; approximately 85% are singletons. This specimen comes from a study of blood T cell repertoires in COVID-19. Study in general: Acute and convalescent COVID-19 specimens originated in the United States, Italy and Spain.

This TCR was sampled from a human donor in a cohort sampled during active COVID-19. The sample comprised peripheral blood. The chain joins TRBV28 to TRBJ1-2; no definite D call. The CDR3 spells CASSLGLLGGYTF. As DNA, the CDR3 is TGTGCCAGCAGTTTAGGGCTGCTTGGTGGCTACACCTTC.